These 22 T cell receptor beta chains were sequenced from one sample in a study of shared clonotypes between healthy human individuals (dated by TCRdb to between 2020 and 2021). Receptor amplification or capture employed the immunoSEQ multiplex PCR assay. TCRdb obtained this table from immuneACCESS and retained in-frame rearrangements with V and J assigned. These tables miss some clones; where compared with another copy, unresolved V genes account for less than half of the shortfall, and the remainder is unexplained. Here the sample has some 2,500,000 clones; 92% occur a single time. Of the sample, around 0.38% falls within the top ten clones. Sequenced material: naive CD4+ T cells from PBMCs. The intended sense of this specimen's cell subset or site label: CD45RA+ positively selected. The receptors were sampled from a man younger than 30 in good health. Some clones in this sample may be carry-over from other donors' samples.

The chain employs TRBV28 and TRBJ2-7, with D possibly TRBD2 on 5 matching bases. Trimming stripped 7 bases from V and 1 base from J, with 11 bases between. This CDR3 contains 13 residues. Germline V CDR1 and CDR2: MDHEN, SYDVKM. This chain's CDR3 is CASMGAKSYEQYF. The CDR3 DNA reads TGTGCCAGCATGGGAGCGAAGTCCTACGAGCAGTACTTC.

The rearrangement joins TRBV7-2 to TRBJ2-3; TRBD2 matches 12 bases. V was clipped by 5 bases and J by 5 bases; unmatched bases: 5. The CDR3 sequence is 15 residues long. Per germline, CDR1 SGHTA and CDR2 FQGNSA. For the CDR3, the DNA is TGTGCCAGCAGCCCCCGACTAGCGGGAGTAGATACGCAGTATTTT. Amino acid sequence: CASSPRLAGVDTQYF.

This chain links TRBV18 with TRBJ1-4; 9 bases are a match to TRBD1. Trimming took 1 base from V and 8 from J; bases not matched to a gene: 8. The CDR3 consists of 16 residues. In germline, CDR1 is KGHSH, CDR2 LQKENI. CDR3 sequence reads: CASSPQSGTGMEKLFF. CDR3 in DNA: TGTGCCAGCTCACCACAGTCCGGGACAGGGATGGAAAAACTGTTTTTT.

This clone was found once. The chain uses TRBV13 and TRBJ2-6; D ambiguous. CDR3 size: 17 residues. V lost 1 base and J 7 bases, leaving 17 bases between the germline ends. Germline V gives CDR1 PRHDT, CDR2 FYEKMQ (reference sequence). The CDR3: CASSLDGSPSRANVLTF. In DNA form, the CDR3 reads TGTGCCAGCAGCTTAGACGGATCTCCTTCGCGAGCCAACGTCCTGACTTTC. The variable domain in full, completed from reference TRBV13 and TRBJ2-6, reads AAGVIQSPRHLIKEKRETATLKCYPIPRHDTVYWYQQGPGQDPQFLISFYEKMQSDKGSIPDRFSAQQFSDYHSELNMSSLELGDSALYFCASSLDGSPSRANVLTFGAGSRLTVL.

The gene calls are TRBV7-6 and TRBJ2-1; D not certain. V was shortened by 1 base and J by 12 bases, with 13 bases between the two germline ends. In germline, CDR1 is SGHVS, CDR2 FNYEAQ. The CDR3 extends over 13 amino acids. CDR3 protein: CASSLVLGSGQFF. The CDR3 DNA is TGTGCCAGCAGCTTAGTCCTAGGATCCGGGCAGTTCTTC.

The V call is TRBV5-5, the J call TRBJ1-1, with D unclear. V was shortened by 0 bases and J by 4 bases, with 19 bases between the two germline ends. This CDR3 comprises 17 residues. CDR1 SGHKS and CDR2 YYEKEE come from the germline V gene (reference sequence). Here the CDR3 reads CASSLGVMEGSGTEAFF. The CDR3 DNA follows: TGTGCCAGCAGCTTGGGGGTCATGGAGGGTTCTGGCACTGAAGCTTTCTTT.

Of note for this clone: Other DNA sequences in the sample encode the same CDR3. The CDR3 sequence: CASSYRGQETQYF. The DNA of the CDR3 is TGTGCCAGCAGCTATAGAGGTCAGGAGACCCAGTACTTC. The V gene is TRBV7-2, the J gene TRBJ2-5; D is unclear. Trimming removed 4 bases at V and 5 bases at J, with 11 bases between. Germline CDR1 and CDR2: SGHTA and FQGNSA. This CDR3 region has 13 residues.

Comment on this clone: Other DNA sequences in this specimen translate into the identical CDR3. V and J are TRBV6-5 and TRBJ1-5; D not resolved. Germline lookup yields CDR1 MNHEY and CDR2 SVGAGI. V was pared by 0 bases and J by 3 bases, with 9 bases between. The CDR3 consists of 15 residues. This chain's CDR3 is CASSYSRQNNQPQHF. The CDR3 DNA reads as TGTGCCAGCAGTTACTCCCGCCAGAACAATCAGCCCCAGCATTTT.

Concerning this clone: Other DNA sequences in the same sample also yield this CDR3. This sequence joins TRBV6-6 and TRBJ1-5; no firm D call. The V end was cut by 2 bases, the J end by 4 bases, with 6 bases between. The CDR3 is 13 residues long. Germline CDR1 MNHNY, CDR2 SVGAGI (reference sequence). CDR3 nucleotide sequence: TGTGCCAGCAGTTACGGCCAGAATCAGCCCCAGCATTTT. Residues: CASSYGQNQPQHF.

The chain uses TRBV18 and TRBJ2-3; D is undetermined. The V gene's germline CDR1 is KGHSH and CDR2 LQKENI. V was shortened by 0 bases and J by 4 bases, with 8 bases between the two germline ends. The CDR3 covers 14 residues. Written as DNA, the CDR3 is TGTGCCAGCTCACCACCGGTATCCGCAGATACGCAGTATTTT. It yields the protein CASSPPVSADTQYF. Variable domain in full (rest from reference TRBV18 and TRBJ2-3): NAGVMQNPRHLVRRRGQEARLRCSPMKGHSHVYWYRQLPEEGLKFMVYLQKENIIDESGMPKERFSAEFPKEGPSILRIQQVVRGDSAAYFCASSPPVSADTQYFGPGTRLTVL.

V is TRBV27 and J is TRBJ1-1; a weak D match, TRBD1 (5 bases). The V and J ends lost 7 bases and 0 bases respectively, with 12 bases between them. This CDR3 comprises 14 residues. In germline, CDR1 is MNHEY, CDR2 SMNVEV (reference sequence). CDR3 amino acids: CASNDRSMNTEAFF. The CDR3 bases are TGTGCCAGCAACGACAGAAGTATGAACACTGAAGCTTTCTTT.

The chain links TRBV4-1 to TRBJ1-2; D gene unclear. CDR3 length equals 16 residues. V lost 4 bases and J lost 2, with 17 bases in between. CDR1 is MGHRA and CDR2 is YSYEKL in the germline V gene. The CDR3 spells CASSLVGGQTNYGYTF. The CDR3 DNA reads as TGCGCCAGCAGCCTCGTGGGTGGGCAGACAAACTATGGCTACACCTTC.

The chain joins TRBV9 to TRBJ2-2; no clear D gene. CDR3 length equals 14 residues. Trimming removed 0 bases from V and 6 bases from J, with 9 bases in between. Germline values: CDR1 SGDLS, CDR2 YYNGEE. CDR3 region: CASSVVWVAGELFF. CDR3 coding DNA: TGTGCCAGCAGCGTAGTTTGGGTGGCCGGGGAGCTGTTTTTT.

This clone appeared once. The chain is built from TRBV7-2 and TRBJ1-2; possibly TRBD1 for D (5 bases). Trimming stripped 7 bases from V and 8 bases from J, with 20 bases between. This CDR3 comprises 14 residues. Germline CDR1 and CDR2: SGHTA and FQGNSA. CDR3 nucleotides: TGTGCCAGCACCCCCGCGGGACGTCCTAGCGGCTACACCTTC. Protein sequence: CASTPAGRPSGYTF. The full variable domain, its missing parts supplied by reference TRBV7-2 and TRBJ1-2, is GAGVSQSPSNKVTEKGKDVELRCDPISGHTALYWYRQSLGQGLEFLIYFQGNSAPDKSGLPSDRFSAERTGGSVSTLTIQRTQQEDSAVYLCASTPAGRPSGYTFGSGTRLTVV.

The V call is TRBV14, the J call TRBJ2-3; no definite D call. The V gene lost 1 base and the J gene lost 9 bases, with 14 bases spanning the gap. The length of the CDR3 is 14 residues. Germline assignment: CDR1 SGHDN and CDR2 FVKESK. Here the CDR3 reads CASSQVVTFDTQYF. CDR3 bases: TGTGCCAGCAGCCAAGTTGTCACCTTCGACACGCAGTATTTT.

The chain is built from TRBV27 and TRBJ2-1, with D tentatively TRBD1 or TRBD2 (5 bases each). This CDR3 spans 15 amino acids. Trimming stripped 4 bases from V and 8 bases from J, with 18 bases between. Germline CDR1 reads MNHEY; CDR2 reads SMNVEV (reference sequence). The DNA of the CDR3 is TGTGCCAGCAGTTCCTTCGGAGAGGGGCGGGATGAGCAGTTCTTC. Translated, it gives CASSSFGEGRDEQFF.

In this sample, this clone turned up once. The CDR3 DNA follows: TGTGCCAGCAGTTCGGACGGGGGCTCCTACGAGCAGTACTTC. Translated: CASSSDGGSYEQYF. The V and J genes are TRBV28 and TRBJ2-7, with a tentative D call TRBD2 (6 bases). Trimming removed 4 bases from V and 0 bases from J, with 10 bases in between. This CDR3 region has 14 residues. The germline CDR1 and CDR2 sequences are MDHEN and SYDVKM.

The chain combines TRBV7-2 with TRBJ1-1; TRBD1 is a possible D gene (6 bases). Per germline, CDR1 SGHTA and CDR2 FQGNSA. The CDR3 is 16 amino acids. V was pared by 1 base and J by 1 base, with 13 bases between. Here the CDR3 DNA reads TGTGCCAGCAGCTTAGTCGGGGGGCTGGGGAACACTGAAGCTTTCTTT. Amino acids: CASSLVGGLGNTEAFF.

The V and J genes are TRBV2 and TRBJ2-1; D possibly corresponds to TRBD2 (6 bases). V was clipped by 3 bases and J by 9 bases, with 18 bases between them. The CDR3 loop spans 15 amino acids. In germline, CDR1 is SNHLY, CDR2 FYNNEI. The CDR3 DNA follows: TGTGCCAGCAGTGACGACCTTAGGGCGCGGGGTGAGCAGTTCTTC. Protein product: CASSDDLRARGEQFF. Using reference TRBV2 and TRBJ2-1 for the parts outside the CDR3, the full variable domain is EPEVTQTPSHQVTQMGQEVILRCVPISNHLYFYWYRQILGQKVEFLVSFYNNEISEKSEIFDDQFSVERPDGSNFTLKIRSTKLEDSAMYFCASSDDLRARGEQFFGPGTRLTVL.

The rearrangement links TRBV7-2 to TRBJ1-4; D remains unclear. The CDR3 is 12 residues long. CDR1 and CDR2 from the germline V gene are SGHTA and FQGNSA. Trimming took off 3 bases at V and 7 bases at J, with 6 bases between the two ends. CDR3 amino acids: CASSFLGEKLFF. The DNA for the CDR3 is TGTGCCAGCAGCTTTTTGGGTGAAAAACTGTTTTTT.

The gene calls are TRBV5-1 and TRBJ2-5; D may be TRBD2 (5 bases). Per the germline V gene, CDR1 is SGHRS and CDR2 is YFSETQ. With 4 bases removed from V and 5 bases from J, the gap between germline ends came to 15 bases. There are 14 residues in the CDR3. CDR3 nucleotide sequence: TGCGCCAGCAGCAACCCCGAGGGCGCGGAGACCCAGTACTTC. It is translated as CASSNPEGAETQYF. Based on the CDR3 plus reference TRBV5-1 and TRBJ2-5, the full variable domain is KAGVTQTPRYLIKTRGQQVTLSCSPISGHRSVSWYQQTPGQGLQFLFEYFSETQRNKGNFPGRFSGRQFSNSRSEMNVSTLELGDSALYLCASSNPEGAETQYFGPGTRLLVL.

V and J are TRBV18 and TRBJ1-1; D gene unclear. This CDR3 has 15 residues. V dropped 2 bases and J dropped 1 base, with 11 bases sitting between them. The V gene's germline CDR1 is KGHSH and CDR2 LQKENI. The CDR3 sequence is CASSPSVASNTEAFF. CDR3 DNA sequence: TGTGCCAGCTCACCATCCGTAGCTTCGAACACTGAAGCTTTCTTT.